This TCR beta chain stems from a study of blood T cell repertoires in COVID-19. Across the study: Nucleic acid was either cDNA or gDNA, and it came from T cells, B-cell-depleted T cells, or PBMCs.

The repertoire was sequenced with immunoSEQ multiplex PCR; TCRdb's copy has only in-frame clones and lacks some. Here the sample spans fewer than 500,000 clones, roughly 90% being singletons. Study members were between about 18 and 95 years old and lived in fewer than 30 US regions. The sample comprised PBMCs or T cells enriched from blood (not recorded which). The receptor's source is a woman aged 30 to 39 with acute COVID-19.

DNA for the CDR3: TGCGCCAGCAGTGGCCAGATGAACACTGAAGCTTTCTTT. It translates to CASSGQMNTEAFF. The rearrangement links TRBV10-1 to TRBJ1-1, with D hard to call. The CDR3 has 13 residues. Germline CDR1 WNHNN, CDR2 SYGVQD (reference sequence). V gave up 4 bases and J gave up 0 bases, with 6 bases separating them.